This TCR beta chain stems from a study of T cells expressing NK-cell markers. The V gene's germline CDR1 is MGHDK and CDR2 SYGVNS. CDR3 length: 16 residues. TCR beta cDNA was generated via 5'RACE template switching incorporating UMIs. TCRdb re-called the 5' RACE reads, yielding one record per CDR3 amino acid sequence without DNA. The sample holds about 260,000 distinct CDR3 sequences. The gene calls are TRBV25-1 and TRBJ2-5; the D gene TCRdb calls, TRBD1, cannot be checked with no DNA. This clonotype was sampled from a woman aged 18-70 years in good health. Sample: blood T cells: a sorted CD56 or NKG2C T cell subset, CD4+ or CD8+ T cells, or bulk PBMC T cells (not recorded which). CDR3 in amino acids: CASSARQGKAQETQYF.